This T cell receptor beta chain was retrieved from a study of T-cell memory formation after mild COVID-19. Regarding the study as a whole: The authors did not confirm SARS-CoV-2 specificity of second-wave clones peaking day 37.

CDR1 LGHDT and CDR2 YNNKEL come from the germline V gene (reference sequence). V was trimmed by 2 bases and J by 4 bases, leaving 9 bases between them. The CDR3 totals 14 residues. On this clonotype itself: Its specificity is unknown.

TCRdb passed the 5' RACE reads through MiXCR, listing each CDR3 protein once. The data contain approximately 300,000 distinct CDR3 sequences, about a sixth of them seen just once; the ten biggest clones take up approximately 23%. Source material: PBMCs or a T cell subset sorted from them (not recorded which). This receptor was identified in a man between 18 and 29 years old who had mild COVID-19 (a few samples of this study predate the infection). Cell type and time point are not known. This chain joins TRBV3-1 and TRBJ2-1, with D perhaps TRBD2 (5 bases). The CDR3 DNA sequence: TGTGCCAGCAGCCAATGGACTGATTACAATGAGCAGTTCTTC. It yields the protein CASSQWTDYNEQFF.